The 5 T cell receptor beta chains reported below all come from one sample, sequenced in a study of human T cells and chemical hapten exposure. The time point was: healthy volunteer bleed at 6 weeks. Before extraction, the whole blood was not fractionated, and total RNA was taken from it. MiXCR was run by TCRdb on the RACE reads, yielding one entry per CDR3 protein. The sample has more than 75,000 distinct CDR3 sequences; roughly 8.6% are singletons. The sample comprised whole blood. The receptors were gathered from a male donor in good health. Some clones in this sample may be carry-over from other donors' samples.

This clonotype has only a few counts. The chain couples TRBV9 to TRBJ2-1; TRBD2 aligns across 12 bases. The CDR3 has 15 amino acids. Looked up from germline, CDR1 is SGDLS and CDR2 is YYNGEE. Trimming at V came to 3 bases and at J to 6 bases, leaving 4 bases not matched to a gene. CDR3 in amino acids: CASSETSGSFNEQFF. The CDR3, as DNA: TGTGCCAGCAGCGAGACTAGCGGGAGTTTCAATGAGCAGTTCTTC.

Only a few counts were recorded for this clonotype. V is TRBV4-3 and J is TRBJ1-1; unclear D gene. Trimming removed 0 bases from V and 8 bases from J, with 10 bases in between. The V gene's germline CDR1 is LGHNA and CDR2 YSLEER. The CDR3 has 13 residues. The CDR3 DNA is TGCGCCAGCAGCCAAGACAGGTTCTCAGAAGCTTTCTTT. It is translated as CASSQDRFSEAFF.

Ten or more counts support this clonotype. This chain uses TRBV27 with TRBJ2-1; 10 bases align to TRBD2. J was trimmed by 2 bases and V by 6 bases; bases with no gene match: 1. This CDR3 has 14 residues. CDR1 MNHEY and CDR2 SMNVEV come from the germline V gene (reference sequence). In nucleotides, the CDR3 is TGTGCCAGCAGCCTAGCGGGAGCCTACAATGAGCAGTTCTTC. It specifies CASSLAGAYNEQFF.

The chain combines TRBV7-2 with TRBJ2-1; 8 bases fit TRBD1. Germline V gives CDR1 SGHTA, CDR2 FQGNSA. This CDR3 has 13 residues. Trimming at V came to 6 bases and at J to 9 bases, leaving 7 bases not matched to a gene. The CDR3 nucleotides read TGTGCCAGCAGTCCCCGACAGGGGAGTGAGCAGTTCTTC. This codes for CASSPRQGSEQFF.

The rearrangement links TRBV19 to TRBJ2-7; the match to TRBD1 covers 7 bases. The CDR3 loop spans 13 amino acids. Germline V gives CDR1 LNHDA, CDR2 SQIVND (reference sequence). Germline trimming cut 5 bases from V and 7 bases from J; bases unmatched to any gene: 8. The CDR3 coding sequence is TGTGCCAGTAGTCTTCCCGCAGGGGGAGAGCAGTACTTC. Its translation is CASSLPAGGEQYF.